Included here is one T cell receptor beta chain sequence, with context. Germline CDR1 reads SGDLS; CDR2 reads YYNGEE. V was cut by 1 base and J by 1 base, with 8 bases left in between. The CDR3 sequence is 14 residues long. Measured with immunoSEQ multiplex PCR; TCRdb has only the in-frame clones, and not every one. The table lists some 70,000 clones, 60% to 80% of them singletons, with about 5% in the top ten. The data were taken from a study of PD-1 blockade in mismatch repair-deficient tumors. This material consisted of peripheral blood, taken 2 weeks after starting pembrolizumab. This clonotype was sampled from an adult with mismatch repair-deficient cancer. V is TRBV9 and J is TRBJ1-1; D not certain. The CDR3: CASSVTPENTEAFF. The CDR3 DNA reads TGTGCCAGCAGCGTAACACCAGAGAACACTGAAGCTTTCTTT.